This T cell receptor beta chain emerged from a study of shared T cell receptors in the human thymus. Repertoires were generated with immunoSEQ multiplex PCR, while TCRdb's copy carries only in-frame clones and drops some. The data show hundreds of thousands of clones, about 89% seen once. CDR1 is SGHRS and CDR2 is YFSETQ in the germline V gene. Trimming left V 0 bases short and J 0 bases short, with 16 bases between. The CDR3 contains 18 residues. These sequences were also reported in another study, on human thymus T cells. From that second work: Thymic repertoires overlap heavily among unrelated individuals, related research has reported.

The sequenced sample consisted of thymocytes. The rearrangement uses TRBV5-1 and TRBJ1-3, with D possibly TRBD1 on 6 matching bases. The receptor was derived from a boy less than two years old with a congenital heart defect. CDR3 in DNA: TGCGCCAGCAGCTTGGTACCTCCGGGGGGCTTCTCTGGAAACACCATATATTTT. Translation gives CASSLVPPGGFSGNTIYF.